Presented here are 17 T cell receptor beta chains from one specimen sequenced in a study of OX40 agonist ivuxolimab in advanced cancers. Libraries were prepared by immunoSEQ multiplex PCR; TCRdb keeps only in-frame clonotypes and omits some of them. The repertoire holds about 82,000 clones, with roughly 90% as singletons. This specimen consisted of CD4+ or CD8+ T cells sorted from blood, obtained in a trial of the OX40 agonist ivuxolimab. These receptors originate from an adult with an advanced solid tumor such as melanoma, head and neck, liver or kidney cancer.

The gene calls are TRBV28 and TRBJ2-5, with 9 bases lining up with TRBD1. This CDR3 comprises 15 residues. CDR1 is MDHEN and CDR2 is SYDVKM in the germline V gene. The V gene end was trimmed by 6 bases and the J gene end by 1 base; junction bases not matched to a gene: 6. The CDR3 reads CASRSTGGSQETQYF. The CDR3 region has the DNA TGTGCCAGCAGATCGACAGGGGGTTCCCAAGAGACCCAGTACTTC.

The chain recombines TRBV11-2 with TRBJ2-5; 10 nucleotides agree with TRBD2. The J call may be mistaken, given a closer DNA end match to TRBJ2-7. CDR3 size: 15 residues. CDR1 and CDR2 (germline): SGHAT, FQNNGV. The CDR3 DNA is TGTGCCAGCAGCCACCCTAGCGGGAGCTCCTACGAGCAGTACTTC. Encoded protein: CASSHPSGSSYEQYF.

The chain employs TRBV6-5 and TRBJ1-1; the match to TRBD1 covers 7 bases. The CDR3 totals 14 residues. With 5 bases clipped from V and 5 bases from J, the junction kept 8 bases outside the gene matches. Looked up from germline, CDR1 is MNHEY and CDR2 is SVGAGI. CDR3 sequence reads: CASSPQGVGTEAFF. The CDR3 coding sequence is TGTGCCAGCAGTCCCCAGGGGGTTGGAACTGAAGCTTTCTTT.

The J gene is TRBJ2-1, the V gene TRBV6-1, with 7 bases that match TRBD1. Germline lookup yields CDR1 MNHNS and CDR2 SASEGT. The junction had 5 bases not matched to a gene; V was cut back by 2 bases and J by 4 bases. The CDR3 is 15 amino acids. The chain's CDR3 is CASSEHAGGYNEQFF. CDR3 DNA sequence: TGTGCCAGCAGTGAACATGCAGGGGGATACAATGAGCAGTTCTTC.

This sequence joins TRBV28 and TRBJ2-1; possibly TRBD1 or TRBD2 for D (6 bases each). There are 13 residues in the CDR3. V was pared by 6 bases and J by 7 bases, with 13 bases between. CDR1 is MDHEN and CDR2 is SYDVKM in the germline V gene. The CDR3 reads CASRRGGGNEQFF. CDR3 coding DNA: TGTGCCAGCAGGAGAGGAGGGGGGAATGAGCAGTTCTTC.

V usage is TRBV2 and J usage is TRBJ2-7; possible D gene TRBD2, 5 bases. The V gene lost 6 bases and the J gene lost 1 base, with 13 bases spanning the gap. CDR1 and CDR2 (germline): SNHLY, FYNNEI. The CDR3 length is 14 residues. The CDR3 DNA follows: TGTGCCAGCAGCCGCCCGGGGTCTTCCTACGAGCAGTACTTC. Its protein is CASSRPGSSYEQYF. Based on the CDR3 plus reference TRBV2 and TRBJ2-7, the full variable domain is EPEVTQTPSHQVTQMGQEVILRCVPISNHLYFYWYRQILGQKVEFLVSFYNNEISEKSEIFDDQFSVERPDGSNFTLKIRSTKLEDSAMYFCASSRPGSSYEQYFGPGTRLTVT.

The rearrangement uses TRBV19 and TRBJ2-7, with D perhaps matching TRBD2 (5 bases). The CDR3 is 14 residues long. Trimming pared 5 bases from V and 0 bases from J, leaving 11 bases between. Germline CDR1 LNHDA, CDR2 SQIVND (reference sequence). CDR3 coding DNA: TGTGCCAGTAGTGTTCAGAGCGGCTCCTACGAGCAGTACTTC. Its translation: CASSVQSGSYEQYF.

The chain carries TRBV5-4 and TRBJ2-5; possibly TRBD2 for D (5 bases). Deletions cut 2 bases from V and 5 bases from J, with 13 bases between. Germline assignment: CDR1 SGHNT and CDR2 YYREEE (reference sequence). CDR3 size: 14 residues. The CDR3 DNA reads TGTGCCAGCAGCTTTGATCGAGGGCTGGAGACCCAGTACTTC. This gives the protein CASSFDRGLETQYF.

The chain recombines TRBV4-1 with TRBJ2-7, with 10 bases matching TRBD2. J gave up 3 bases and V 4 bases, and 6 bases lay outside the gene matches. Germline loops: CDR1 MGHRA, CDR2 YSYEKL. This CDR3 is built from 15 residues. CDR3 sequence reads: CASSPSGSSIYEQYF. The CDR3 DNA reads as TGCGCCAGCAGCCCTAGCGGGAGCAGTATCTACGAGCAGTACTTC.

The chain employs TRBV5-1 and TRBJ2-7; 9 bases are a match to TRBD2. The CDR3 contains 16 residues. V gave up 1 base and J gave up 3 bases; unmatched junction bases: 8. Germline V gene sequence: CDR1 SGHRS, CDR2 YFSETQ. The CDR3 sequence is CASSLTAGTSSYEQYF. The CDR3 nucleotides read TGCGCCAGCAGCTTGACGGCCGGGACTAGCAGCTACGAGCAGTACTTC.

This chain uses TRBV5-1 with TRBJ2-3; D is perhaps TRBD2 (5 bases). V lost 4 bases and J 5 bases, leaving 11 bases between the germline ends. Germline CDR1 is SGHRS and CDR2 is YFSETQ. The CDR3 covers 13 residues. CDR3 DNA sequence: TGCGCCAGCAGCCGCGGACTTCGAGATACGCAGTATTTT. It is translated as CASSRGLRDTQYF.

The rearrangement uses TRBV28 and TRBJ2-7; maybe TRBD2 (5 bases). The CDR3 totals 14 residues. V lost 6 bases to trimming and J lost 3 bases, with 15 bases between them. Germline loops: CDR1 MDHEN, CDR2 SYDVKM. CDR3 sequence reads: CASSLAAQFYEQYF. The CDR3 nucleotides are TGTGCCAGCAGCCTAGCCGCCCAGTTCTACGAGCAGTACTTC.

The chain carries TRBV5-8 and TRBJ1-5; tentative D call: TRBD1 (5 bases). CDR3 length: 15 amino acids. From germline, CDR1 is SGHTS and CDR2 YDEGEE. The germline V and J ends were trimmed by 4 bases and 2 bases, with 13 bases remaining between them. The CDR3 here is CASSPGGFRNQPQHF. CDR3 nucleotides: TGTGCCAGCAGCCCCGGGGGGTTCCGCAATCAGCCCCAGCATTTT.

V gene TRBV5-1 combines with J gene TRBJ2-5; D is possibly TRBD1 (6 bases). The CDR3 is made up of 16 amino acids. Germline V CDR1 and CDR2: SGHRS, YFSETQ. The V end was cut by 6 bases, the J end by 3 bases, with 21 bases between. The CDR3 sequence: CASKPRWTDFEETQYF. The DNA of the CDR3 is TGCGCCAGCAAACCCCGGTGGACAGACTTCGAAGAGACCCAGTACTTC. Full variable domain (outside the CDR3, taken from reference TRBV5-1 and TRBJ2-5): KAGVTQTPRYLIKTRGQQVTLSCSPISGHRSVSWYQQTPGQGLQFLFEYFSETQRNKGNFPGRFSGRQFSNSRSEMNVSTLELGDSALYLCASKPRWTDFEETQYFGPGTRLLVL.

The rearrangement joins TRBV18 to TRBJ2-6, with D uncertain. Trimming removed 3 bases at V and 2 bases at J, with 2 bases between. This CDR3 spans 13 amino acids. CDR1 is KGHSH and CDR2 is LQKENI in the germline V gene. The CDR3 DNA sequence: TGTGCCAGCTCACCTACTGGGGCCAACGTCCTGACTTTC. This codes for CASSPTGANVLTF.

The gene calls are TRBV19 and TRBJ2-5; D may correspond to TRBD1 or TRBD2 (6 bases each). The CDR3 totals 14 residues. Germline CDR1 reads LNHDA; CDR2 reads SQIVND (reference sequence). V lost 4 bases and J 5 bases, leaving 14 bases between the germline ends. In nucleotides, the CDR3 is TGTGCCAGTAGTAGGAACAGGGAGGTCGAGACCCAGTACTTC. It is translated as CASSRNREVETQYF.

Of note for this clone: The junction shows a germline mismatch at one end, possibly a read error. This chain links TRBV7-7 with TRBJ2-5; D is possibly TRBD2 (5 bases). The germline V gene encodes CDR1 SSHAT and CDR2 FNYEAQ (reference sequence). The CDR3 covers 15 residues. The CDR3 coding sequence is TGTGCTAGCAGCTTAGCGCCTTCGACGGTGGAGACCCAGTACTTC. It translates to CASSLAPSTVETQYF.